Listed here is a single TCR beta chain. Its target is unknown. The data were taken from a study of blood T cells in healthy people across ages. Using a J-beta primer mix together with a sample-barcoded 5' primer, a second PCR was run for roughly 7 to 12 cycles. Each cDNA molecule received a tag from a template-switch adaptor that had 12 random nucleotides. MiXCR was run by TCRdb on the 5' RACE reads, yielding one entry per CDR3 protein. The sample consists of roughly 800,000 distinct CDR3 sequences, 50% to 65% of them appearing once. Study findings and constraints: TCR beta diversity, measured per million T cells, fell in a roughly linear way with age. Unsorted PBMCs ruled out conclusive naive versus antigen-experienced comparison.

The V and J ends lost 7 bases and 7 bases, in that order; junction bases with no gene match: 5. Germline V lookup: CDR1 DFQATT, CDR2 SNEGSKA (reference sequence). This CDR3 is 12 amino acids long. The sample providers were healthy Caucasian people from Russia, aged roughly 6 to 90. This sequence originates from an elderly man in good health. Sequencing input: blood. This chain joins TRBV20-1 and TRBJ1-5, with TRBD1 identical over 9 bases. CDR3: CSVKQGAQPQHF. CDR3 nucleotide sequence: TGCAGTGTCAAACAGGGGGCACAGCCCCAGCATTTT.